Shown below are 4 T cell receptor beta chains from a single sample sequenced in a study of blood T cell repertoires in COVID-19. Only in-frame clones appear in the TCRdb table, and some are missing; sequencing was by immunoSEQ multiplex PCR. Among over 200,000 clones listed, about four fifths were seen once. Sequencing was performed on peripheral blood. All receptors derive from a woman in her 40s with acute or convalescent COVID-19.

The chain employs TRBV14 and TRBJ1-4; 8 bases match TRBD1. V gave up 3 bases and J gave up 6 bases; unmatched junction bases: 6. From germline, CDR1 is SGHDN and CDR2 FVKESK. This CDR3 is 15 amino acids long. The CDR3 nucleotides read TGTGCCAGCAGCCAGAGGACAGGGATTTATGAAAAACTGTTTTTT. It codes for CASSQRTGIYEKLFF.

V and J are TRBV5-5 and TRBJ2-5, with 7 positions matching TRBD1. The CDR3 totals 15 residues. With V trimmed by 4 bases and J by 5 bases, 11 bases remained unmatched. CDR1 is SGHKS and CDR2 is YYEKEE in the germline V gene (reference sequence). The CDR3 DNA reads TGTGCCAGCAGCGGCCTACAGGGGCTTGGGGAGACCCAGTACTTC. Translating it yields CASSGLQGLGETQYF.

The chain uses TRBV6-5 and TRBJ1-4; a weak D match, TRBD1 (5 bases). The CDR3 has 15 amino acids. V was trimmed by 2 bases and J by 6 bases, leaving 13 bases between them. The germline gives CDR1 MNHEY, CDR2 SVGAGI. CDR3 protein: CASSYTGSLDEKLFF. CDR3 coding DNA: TGTGCCAGCAGTTACACAGGATCCTTAGATGAAAAACTGTTTTTT.

The count of this clone is one. This rearrangement joins TRBV6-2 or TRBV6-3 to TRBJ2-7; 7 positions agree with TRBD1. Per germline, CDR1 MNHEY and CDR2 SVGEGT. This CDR3 is built from 16 residues. Germline trimming cut 4 bases from V and 1 base from J; bases unmatched to any gene: 10. The CDR3 bases are TGTGCCAGCAGTTCCGGAAACAGGGGCAAATCCTACGAGCAGTACTTC. As protein: CASSSGNRGKSYEQYF.